This T cell receptor beta chain was recorded in a study of vaccination effects on CD4 cells after COVID-19 (dated by TCRdb to between 2022 and 2023). Looking at the study overall: Post-vaccine samples across the study were collected a median of 72 days after the second dose, with a range of 14 to 241. The Oncomine TCR Beta short-read assay on an Illumina iSeq 100 was used to sequence cultures from other donors in the study. A total of nine to ten COVID-19 convalescent patients and a few SARS-CoV-2-naive healthy vaccine recipients were included in the full study. In both COVID-19 convalescent patients and infection-naive vaccine recipients, the study compared SARS-CoV-2 spike-specific CD4+ TCR repertoires from before mRNA vaccination with those from after it. On the study overall, not on this receptor specifically: The study was limited by a small number of convalescent patients and lacked early post-infection timepoints. At late post-vaccination timepoints, both infection-induced and vaccine-induced clones showed marked clonal contraction, consistent with waning T cell responses. Among healthy vaccine recipients, nearly all vaccine-induced clones were SARS-CoV-2 mono-reactive, and only 1 of 255 was cross-reactive with common cold coronaviruses.

As regards this clone: The antigen this receptor binds is unknown. Per-nucleotide qualities are absent, and no much larger clonotype sits a single base away.

The CDR3 numbers 12 residues from cysteine through phenylalanine. CDR3 DNA is the only sequence kept; it has 36 bases, read in frame from the first base. Based on the germline V gene, the CDR1 and CDR2 sequences are SGHVS and FQNEAQ. At the junction V is shortened by 5 bases and J by 7 bases, with 11 bases in between. The ViraFEST assay stimulated PBMC with viral peptide pools and then used TCR sequencing to identify antigen-specific CD4+ T cell clonotypes by expansion. After more than nine days of culture, CD4+ T cells were isolated with the EasySep CD4+ T cell isolation kit. Each participant got two doses of an mRNA SARS-CoV-2 vaccine, either BNT162b2 or mRNA-1273. Negative nucleocapsid antibody results before and after vaccination confirmed that the healthy vaccine recipients had no prior SARS-CoV-2 infection. About 1.8 million PBMC per well were cultured with approximately 10 ug/ml peptides in IMDM containing approximately 4.6% human AB serum, about 9.6 IU/ml IL-2 and gentamicin. Half of the culture medium was replaced with fresh IL-2-containing medium on days 3 and 7. Unless noted otherwise, every peptide stimulation condition was grown in triplicate wells. PBMC were separated from whole blood using Ficoll-Paque Plus gradient centrifugation and were then either cryopreserved at -140C or used fresh. The overlapping peptide pools covered the spike proteins of SARS-CoV-2 and of the common cold coronaviruses HCoV-NL63, HCoV-OC43 and HCoV-229E. Genomic DNA was extracted from cultured CD4+ T cells with the QIAamp micro DNA kit.

The library was made by the immunoSEQ multiplex PCR assay. TCR beta CDR3 sequencing was performed on DNA from the cultured, isolated CD4+ T cells. In the source study's methods: Non-productive TCR sequences were removed and reads were trimmed to the CDR3 region, keeping CDR3s of at least 7 amino acids. Antigen-specific clonotypes were identified with the MANAFEST web app by comparing expansion in peptide wells against reference cultures. Positive clones required FDR<0.05 expansion versus reference and all other wells, odds ratio above 5, and frequency above 0.1% in two replicate wells. Clonotypes significantly expanded in SARS-CoV-2 spike wells and in at least one common cold coronavirus spike condition were defined as cross-reactive. Using the stringdist R package, CDR3 similarity was measured by Levenshtein distance, and unrooted trees were constructed with ape in R 3.6.1. The table was pulled from immuneACCESS by TCRdb, which kept in-frame rearrangements only. Such tables lose some clones; where checked, under half of the loss comes from unresolved V genes, and the rest has no known cause. Clonal size and the V and J genes are those of that table, whereas D and trimming came from the DNA. The sample table records about 60,000 clones; roughly 78% of these occur just once. Roughly 2% of the sample comes from the top ten.

This receptor was taken from a human donor who received a COVID-19 vaccine. The V and J genes are TRBV7-8 and TRBJ1-1; the D gene lacks a confident call. This sample comprised CD4+ T cells from PBMCs cultured with HCoV-OC43 spike peptides, obtained after COVID-19 vaccination. According to the study, the label for this sample's cell subset or site signals: HCoV-OC43 spike overlapping peptide pool stimulation. The CDR3 is CASSRGYLEAFF. Here is the DNA: TGTGCCAGCAGCCGTGGGTACCTTGAAGCTTTCTTT.